The 31 T cell receptor beta chains in this list originate from one sample, sequenced in a study of tumor-infiltrating lymphocytes in primary liver carcinoma. Priming with a constant-region primer yielded TCR beta cDNA from approximately 500 ng total RNA. ARM-PCR, slightly modified, supplied the TCR beta libraries through three nested multiplex PCR rounds. Forward primers for TRBV1-TRBV30 and a C-beta reverse primer served the first two PCR rounds, at 10 cycles each. A single record per CDR3 protein comes from TCRdb applying MiXCR to the multiplex PCR reads. The data hold about 43,000 distinct CDR3 sequences, with about 73% observed a single time. Both RNA and DNA were isolated together from 20-30 mg of bulk tissue that had not been sorted. Sequencing was carried out using liver tumor tissue from sampling region 2. Subset in this sample: tumor region T2, inferior pole. Every receptor here comes from a middle-aged man with primary liver carcinoma and hepatitis B virus infection.

This clonotype was found once. The CDR3 ends on some other residue instead of the conserved phenylalanine or tryptophan, so this is likely a read error. The chain couples TRBV27 to TRBJ1-6; no reliable D call. Germline CDR1 reads MNHEY; CDR2 reads SMNVEV (reference sequence). Trimming cost V 7 bases and J 5 bases, with 9 bases left between them. The CDR3 sequence is 13 residues long. The DNA for the CDR3 is TGTGCCAGCAAGGAGAGGGATAATTCACCCCTCCACCTT. This translates into CASKERDNSPLHL.

Note on this clonotype: One end of the junction varies from germline; a read error may be responsible. The rearrangement joins TRBV10-2 to TRBJ2-1; D not certain. This CDR3 has 12 residues. CDR1 and CDR2 from the germline V gene are WSHSY and SAAADI. The CDR3 DNA follows: TGCACCAGCAGCCACGGGTACGATGAGCAGTTCTTC. It translates to CTSSHGYDEQFF.

This clonotype occurred many times. The V call is TRBV5-1, the J call TRBJ2-4, with 7 nucleotides matching TRBD1. Germline CDR1 reads SGHRS; CDR2 reads YFSETQ. V lost 0 bases, J lost 0 bases, and 6 bases stayed unmatched. The CDR3 sequence is 17 residues long. Here the CDR3 reads CASSLGGTDLAKNIQYF. In nucleotides, the CDR3 is TGCGCCAGCAGCTTGGGAGGGACAGACCTAGCCAAAAACATTCAGTACTTC.

A word on this clonotype: At one boundary the junction diverges from the germline segment, which might be a read error. The chain has TRBV5-1 and TRBJ1-1, with a tentative D call TRBD1 (5 bases). From germline, CDR1 is SGHRS and CDR2 YFSETQ. The CDR3 has 14 residues. The CDR3 DNA sequence: TGCGCTAGCAGCGAAGCTGGGGGGTCACCTGAAGCTTTCTTT. This sequence encodes CASSEAGGSPEAFF. The full variable domain, in which reference TRBV5-1 and TRBJ1-1 provide the parts outside the CDR3, is KAGVTQTPRYLIKTRGQQVTLSCSPISGHRSVSWYQQTPGQGLQFLFEYFSETQRNKGNFPGRFSGRQFSNSRSEMNVSTLELGDSALYLCASSEAGGSPEAFFGQGTRLTVV.

Regarding this clonotype: Here the CDR3 omits its conserved ending phenylalanine or tryptophan, so a read error is the likely source. This chain joins TRBV11-1 and TRBJ1-6, with D maybe TRBD1 (5 bases). The CDR3 contains 13 residues. Germline V gene lookup returns CDR1 SGHAT and CDR2 FQDESV (reference sequence). The CDR3: CASSRTLVSPLHS. Written as DNA, the CDR3 is TGTGCTAGCAGTCGGACACTGGTTTCACCCCTCCACTCT.

This clonotype has only one observation. Sequence at one end of the junction differs from germline and may be a read error. The J gene is TRBJ1-1, the V gene TRBV6-6; D might be TRBD1 (5 bases). The germline gives CDR1 MNHNY, CDR2 SVGAGI (reference sequence). The CDR3 is 13 amino acids. For the CDR3, the DNA is TGTGCCAGCAGCACACGGGGGACTACTGAAGCTTCTTTT. Translation gives CASSTRGTTEASF.

For this clonotype: The junction departs from the called germline gene at one end, perhaps through a read error. The chain joins TRBV6-2 or TRBV6-3 to TRBJ2-3; D is possibly TRBD1 (6 bases). The CDR3 has 16 amino acids. Looked up from germline, CDR1 is MNHEY and CDR2 is SVGEGT. CDR3 in amino acids: CVSSYGVSRGEDMQYF. The CDR3 DNA sequence: TGTGTCAGCAGTTATGGGGTGTCCAGGGGTGAAGATATGCAGTATTTT.

This clonotype was detected many times. The gene calls are TRBV5-1 and TRBJ2-5, with a tentative D call TRBD2 (5 bases). Germline values: CDR1 SGHRS, CDR2 YFSETQ. V lost 4 bases, J lost 5 bases, and 18 bases lay in between. CDR3 size: 15 residues. The CDR3 protein is CASSPTPSAEETQYF. The CDR3 coding sequence is TGCGCCAGCAGCCCAACCCCCTCAGCGGAGGAGACCCAGTACTTC.

This clonotype was seen ten or more times. The chain carries TRBV13 and TRBJ2-7; 10 nucleotides match TRBD2. CDR1 is PRHDT and CDR2 is FYEKMQ in the germline V gene (reference sequence). V shed 5 bases, J shed 6 bases, and the junction held 4 bases outside the gene matches. The CDR3 loop spans 13 amino acids. CDR3 nucleotide sequence: TGTGCCAGCAGCACTAGCGGGACGAGCGAGCAGTACTTC. It codes for CASSTSGTSEQYF.

A remark on this clonotype: The missing conserved phenylalanine or tryptophan at the end of this CDR3 makes a read error likely. The DNA is left out, because the CDR3 cannot be placed on it with certainty; the CDR3 is given as TCRdb lists it. The rearrangement links TRBV12-3 or TRBV12-4 to TRBJ2-7. From its first to its last residue, the CDR3 has 14 amino acids. The CDR3 loop is CASSLRRGPYEHYI.

This clonotype was seen just once. The chain uses TRBV5-1 and TRBJ2-1, with TRBD2 identical over 12 bases. V lost 3 bases, J lost 1 base, and 5 bases stayed unmatched. This CDR3 has 17 amino acids. Germline CDR1 SGHRS, CDR2 YFSETQ. The CDR3 DNA reads TGCGCCAGCAGCTCCCAAACTAGCGGGGGGTCCTACAATGAGCAGTTCTTC. It yields the protein CASSSQTSGGSYNEQFF.

This clonotype was seen repeatedly, ten times or more. The chain carries TRBV28 and TRBJ1-5; a weak D match, TRBD1 (5 bases). The CDR3 length is 15 residues. The germline V gene has CDR1 MDHEN and CDR2 SYDVKM. V was trimmed by 5 bases and J by 4 bases, leaving 15 bases between them. The CDR3 region has the DNA TGTGCCAGCAGTACTCCGAGCGGGGGAAATCAGCCCCAGCATTTT. The encoded protein is CASSTPSGGNQPQHF.

As concerns this clonotype: One end of the junction varies from germline; a read error may be responsible. The V call is TRBV11-2, the J call TRBJ2-1; 8 bases align to TRBD2. Germline loops: CDR1 SGHAT, CDR2 FQNNGV. This CDR3 has 15 residues. DNA for the CDR3: TGTGCCAGTAGCTCTAGCGGGCCAATTGACAATGAGCAGTTCTTC. The encoded protein is CASSSSGPIDNEQFF.

This chain connects TRBV6-1 to TRBJ2-1; possible D gene TRBD2, 6 bases. V was clipped by 6 bases and J by 2 bases, with 17 bases between them. This CDR3 contains 16 residues. CDR1 is MNHNS and CDR2 is SASEGT in the germline V gene. CDR3 nucleotide sequence: TGTGCCAGCAGCCCAGGACATGCGGGAACCTACAATGAGCAGTTCTTC. This encodes CASSPGHAGTYNEQFF.

This clonotype was seen repeatedly, ten times or more. Mismatch with germline at one junction end may stem from a read error. The chain couples TRBV29-1 to TRBJ1-2; 7 bases line up with TRBD1. The germline gives CDR1 SQVTM, CDR2 ANQGSEA. The CDR3 extends over 11 amino acids. The CDR3 is CSVEEFGTDYF. The CDR3 region has the DNA TGCAGCGTTGAAGAGTTCGGGACAGACTACTTC.

On this clonotype itself: The junction differs from germline at one of its ends, possibly a read error. The chain links TRBV12-3 or TRBV12-4 to TRBJ2-7, with 7 bases aligning to TRBD1. CDR3 length: 14 residues. CDR3: CPSTPGTEKHEQYF. CDR3 bases: TGTCCCAGCACCCCTGGGACAGAAAAACACGAGCAGTACTTC.

About this clonotype itself: At one end the junction does not follow the germline gene, possibly because of a read error. The chain uses TRBV14 and TRBJ1-1, with D uncertain. From germline, CDR1 is SGHDN and CDR2 FVKESK. This CDR3 region has 14 residues. The CDR3 DNA follows: TGTGCCAGCAGCCAAGCAGATTTGAACATTGAAGCTTTCTTC. It specifies CASSQADLNIEAFF.

Turning to this clonotype: A read error is likely, as this CDR3 ends without the conserved phenylalanine or tryptophan. The rearrangement joins TRBV4-3 to TRBJ2-3; maybe TRBD2 (6 bases). Germline V gives CDR1 LGHNA, CDR2 YSLEER. This CDR3 has 17 amino acids. Between the trimmed V and J ends, which lost 7 bases and 4 bases, there was a span of 24 bases. CDR3 amino acids: CASNQGRDLRAPDTQYL. In DNA, the CDR3 is TGCGCCAGCAACCAGGGTCGGGACTTGCGGGCCCCAGATACGCAGTATCTT.

Comments on this clonotype: Since the CDR3 does not end with the conserved phenylalanine or tryptophan, this likely comes from a read error. No DNA is shown, since the ends of the CDR3 on it are uncertain; the CDR3 is the one TCRdb lists. The V and J genes are TRBV7-9 and TRBJ2-7; TRBD1 is taken as the D call from the table, unchecked against the DNA. The CDR3 spans 15 amino acids, including both terminal residues. Per germline, CDR1 SEHNR and CDR2 FQNEAQ (reference sequence). Here the CDR3 reads CASTFRTGENYEQNS.

About this clonotype itself: Without the conserved terminal phenylalanine or tryptophan, this CDR3 likely stems from a read error. The chain carries TRBV11-2 and TRBJ2-7, with no clear D. This CDR3 spans 11 amino acids. Germline V gene lookup returns CDR1 SGHAT and CDR2 FQNNGV. CDR3 sequence reads: CANSLSCEQYS. The CDR3 region has the DNA TGTGCCAACAGCTTATCCTGCGAGCAGTACTCC.

This clonotype was seen more than once but under ten times. One junction end does not reproduce the germline sequence, and a read error may be involved. The chain employs TRBV11-2 and TRBJ2-3; 7 nucleotides line up with TRBD2. This CDR3 spans 16 amino acids. Germline CDR1 reads SGHAT; CDR2 reads FQNNGV. The CDR3 DNA follows: TGTGCCAACAGCTCGGGATTAGCGGGCTTCGCAGATACACAGTATTTT. The encoded protein is CANSSGLAGFADTQYF.

In the case of this clonotype: At one of its ends the junction is not consistent with the germline gene, which may arise from a read error. V usage is TRBV12-3 or TRBV12-4 and J usage is TRBJ1-5; possible D gene TRBD1, 5 bases. There are 15 residues in the CDR3. The CDR3 DNA is TGTGCTAGCACACGGGGCACCGCAATAAATCAGTCCCAGCATTTT. This gives the protein CASTRGTAINQSQHF.

On this clonotype: At one of its ends the junction is not consistent with the germline gene, which may arise from a read error. The chain employs TRBV6-1 and TRBJ2-7; D not certain. Germline lookup yields CDR1 MNHNS and CDR2 SASEGT. CDR3 length equals 12 residues. The CDR3 reads CASRLRSYEEYF. The CDR3 region has the DNA TGCGCCAGCAGGCTCAGATCCTACGAGGAGTACTTC.

This clonotype was counted ten times or more. The chain is built from TRBV5-1 and TRBJ2-7, with D perhaps assigned TRBD1 or TRBD2 (5 bases each). The CDR3 is 14 amino acids. Deletions cut 5 bases from V and 6 bases from J, with 18 bases between. CDR1 and CDR2 (germline): SGHRS, YFSETQ. The CDR3 sequence: CASRTRGRFGEQYF. Here the CDR3 DNA reads TGCGCCAGCAGGACTCGGGGCAGGTTTGGCGAGCAGTACTTC.

This clonotype was observed many times. This chain uses TRBV15 with TRBJ1-5; D unresolved. Trimming removed 5 bases at V and 4 bases at J, with 9 bases between. The CDR3 is made up of 13 amino acids. Germline assignment: CDR1 LNHNV and CDR2 YYDKDF (reference sequence). The CDR3 nucleotides are TGTGCCACCAGCTGGGCAGTTAATCAGCCCCAGCATTTT. It specifies CATSWAVNQPQHF.

This clonotype was seen repeatedly, ten times or more. This chain uses TRBV2 with TRBJ1-1, with D possibly TRBD1 on 5 matching bases. Germline V gene sequence: CDR1 SNHLY, CDR2 FYNNEI. The length of the CDR3 is 15 residues. V lost 1 base, J lost 0 bases, and 9 bases lay in between. The CDR3 DNA sequence: TGTGCCAGCAGTGAAGTGGGGGGACTGAACACTGAAGCTTTCTTT. It yields the protein CASSEVGGLNTEAFF.

This chain joins TRBV4-2 and TRBJ2-7; TRBD1 matches 7 bases. Germline trimming cut 6 bases from V and 5 bases from J; bases unmatched to any gene: 10. Per the germline V gene, CDR1 is LGHNA and CDR2 is YNFKEQ. The CDR3 totals 14 residues. As DNA, the CDR3 is TGTGCCAGCAGTCGAGGTCGAGGGGGCCACGAGCAGTACTTC. This gives the protein CASSRGRGGHEQYF.

As to this clonotype: The junction and the germline gene differ at one end; a read error may be behind it. J is TRBJ2-1 and V is TRBV12-3 or TRBV12-4, with D perhaps TRBD1 (6 bases). This CDR3 has 15 amino acids. The CDR3 spells CASSGVGGSYSEQFF. The CDR3 DNA reads as TGTGCCAGCAGTGGGGTAGGGGGTTCCTACAGTGAGCAGTTCTTC.

This clonotype was found a few times. A much bigger clone sits one base away, suggesting this may be a read error. The CDR3 is CTSSSDSPQAGANVLTF. In nucleotides, the CDR3 is TGCACCAGCAGCAGTGACAGCCCTCAAGCCGGGGCCAACGTCCTGACTTTC. The chain is built from TRBV5-1 and TRBJ2-6, with a tentative D call TRBD1 (5 bases). Germline V lookup: CDR1 SGHRS, CDR2 YFSETQ. The CDR3 length is 17 residues. Looking up the rest from reference TRBV5-1 and TRBJ2-6 gives the full variable domain: KAGVTQTPRYLIKTRGQQVTLSCSPISGHRSVSWYQQTPGQGLQFLFEYFSETQRNKGNFPGRFSGRQFSNSRSEMNVSTLELGDSALYLCTSSSDSPQAGANVLTFGAGSRLTVL.

Details on this clonotype: Lacking the conserved final phenylalanine or tryptophan, this CDR3 likely reflects a read error. V gene TRBV5-1 combines with J gene TRBJ2-3; TRBD2 matches at 12 bases. J lost 4 bases, V lost 7 bases, and 7 bases had no gene match. The CDR3 length is 15 residues. Per the germline V gene, CDR1 is SGHRS and CDR2 is YFSETQ. The CDR3 loop is CASEELAGGADTQYV. CDR3 DNA sequence: TGCGCCAGCGAGGAACTAGCGGGAGGCGCAGATACGCAGTATGTT.

The gene calls are TRBV29-1 and TRBJ1-5; possible D gene TRBD1, 6 bases. CDR1 is SQVTM, CDR2 ANQGSEA, per germline. Trimming removed 4 bases from V and 10 bases from J, with 17 bases in between. CDR3 size: 13 residues. In DNA form, the CDR3 reads TGCAGCGTTGTCGGACAGATCGATTATCCCCAGCATTTT. Residues: CSVVGQIDYPQHF.